These T cell receptor beta chains were read from a single sample in a study of regulatory T cells in long-lasting Graves disease. Each CDR3 protein gets one entry after TCRdb re-called the multiplex PCR reads with MiXCR. The table lists roughly 420,000 distinct CDR3 sequences, about 14% of them singletons. In addition, the sample was reused for a study of T cells in Graves' hyperthyroidism and ophthalmopathy.

Sample: peripheral blood mononuclear cells (PBMCs), taken at new diagnosis, from a patient treated with antithyroid drugs. Source of these receptors: a woman aged 45-60 years with Graves disease. The CDR3 runs from the conserved cysteine through the conserved F or W. A D gene is named only where the DNA matches it firmly. Rows give clone size only sometimes, using once, few, many, or a class for an expanded clone.

j_call | d_call | v_call | clone_size | cdr3_nt | cdr3_aa
TRBJ2-4 | NA | TRBV28 | many | TGTGCCAGCAGTTTAGTAGATCCCAAAAACATTCAGTACTTC | CASSLVDPKNIQYF
TRBJ2-1 | NA | TRBV12-3/TRBV12-4 | many | TGTGCCAGCAGAAGCCCAGGGGATGGGACCTACAATGAGCAGTTCTTC | CASRSPGDGTYNEQFF
TRBJ1-5 | NA | TRBV29-1 | few | TGCAGCGTTGGATCTGGGGGCGGGCAGCCCCAGCATTTT | CSVGSGGGQPQHF
TRBJ2-2 | TRBD2 | TRBV28 | many | TGTGCCAGCAGTTTAAGGGAGGGCGGGGAGCTGTTTTTT | CASSLREGGELFF
TRBJ2-5 | NA | TRBV30 | few | TGTGCCTGGAGCCGACAGATCAAAGAGACCCAGTACTTC | CAWSRQIKETQYF
TRBJ2-5 | TRBD2 | TRBV5-6 | NA | TGTGCCAGCAGCTTGAGGTCTAGCGGGAGGGGTTCTCGAGAGACCCAGTACTTC | CASSLRSSGRGSRETQYF
TRBJ2-5 | NA | TRBV11-2 | many | TGTGCCAGCAGCTTAGATGTCGAAGAGACCCAGTACTTC | CASSLDVEETQYF
TRBJ2-1 | TRBD1 | TRBV29-1 | NA | TGCAGCGTTGAAGAAACGGGACAGGGTATCTACAATGAGCAGTTCTTC | CSVEETGQGIYNEQFF
TRBJ2-1 | TRBD2 | TRBV5-1 | many | TGCGCCAGTTCGACTAGCGGGGGCTCCTACAATGAGCAGTTCTTC | CASSTSGGSYNEQFF
TRBJ2-7 | NA | TRBV7-9 | many | TGTGCCAGCAGCTTAGGTAACGAGCAGTACTTC | CASSLGNEQYF
TRBJ2-5 | TRBD2 | TRBV19 | many | TGTGCCAGTAGTACCGGACTAGCGGGAGTTGTGACCCAGTACTTC | CASSTGLAGVVTQYF
TRBJ1-2 | NA | TRBV20-1 | once | TGCAGTGCTAGACCCGGCATGGGTTCCTATGGCTACACCTTC | CSARPGMGSYGYTF
TRBJ2-7 | TRBD1 | TRBV7-9 | many | TGTGCCAGCAGCTTAGGGACAGGGGGCCCTCACGAGCAGTACTTC | CASSLGTGGPHEQYF
TRBJ2-2 | TRBD2 | TRBV20-1 | many | TGCAGTGCGGGGACTAGCGGGAGAAGGAACACCGGGGAGCTGTTTTTT | CSAGTSGRRNTGELFF
TRBJ1-1 | TRBD1 | TRBV7-9 | many | TGTGCCAGCAGCCGGACCCACAGGGGCCCAAGAGTGAACACTGAAGCTTTCTTT | CASSRTHRGPRVNTEAFF
TRBJ2-3 | TRBD2 | TRBV10-3 | few | TGTGCCATCAGCCTAGCGGGAGTGAGGACAGATACGCAGTATTTT | CAISLAGVRTDTQYF
TRBJ2-2 | TRBD1 | TRBV2 | few | TGTGCCAGCATCTCCAGGCAGGGGGCTAACGGGGAGCTGTTTTTT | CASISRQGANGELFF
TRBJ2-5 | TRBD2 | TRBV5-1 | many | TGCGCCAGCAGCTTAACAGCGGGAGGCCGGCAAGAGACCCAGTACTTC | CASSLTAGGRQETQYF
TRBJ2-1 | NA | TRBV6-2/TRBV6-3 | many | TGTGCCAGCAGTTACGGGACGGCGTACAATGAGCAGTTCTTC | CASSYGTAYNEQFF
TRBJ2-7 | NA | TRBV9 | few | TGTGCCAGCAGCGTATTGCCCCAGGTGACCTACGAGCAGTACTTC | CASSVLPQVTYEQYF
TRBJ2-7 | TRBD1 | TRBV4-1 | NA | TGCGCCAGCAGCCCGGGACCGGGACAGGGGTCCTACGAGCAGTACTTC | CASSPGPGQGSYEQYF
TRBJ2-5 | TRBD2 | TRBV24-1 | many | TGTGCCACCAGTGAGGGACTAGCGGGAGGTTTCGCGGAGACCCAGTACTTC | CATSEGLAGGFAETQYF
TRBJ2-7 | TRBD2 | TRBV7-9 | many | TGTGCCAGCAGCTCCGGACTAGCGGGAGAGCTTCTGACCGAGCAGTACTTC | CASSSGLAGELLTEQYF
TRBJ1-5 | NA | TRBV27 | many | TGTGCCAGCAGAACGGGTAATAGCAATCAGCCCCAGCATTTT | CASRTGNSNQPQHF
TRBJ2-5 | NA | TRBV28 | many | TGTGCCAGCAGTTTCGGGCAGGGAGTGGAGACCCAGTACTTC | CASSFGQGVETQYF
TRBJ1-4 | NA | TRBV2 | many | TGTGCCAGCAGTGTGAGGCAGGCTAATGAAAAACTGTTTTTT | CASSVRQANEKLFF
TRBJ1-2 | NA | TRBV12-3/TRBV12-4 | NA | TGTGCCAGCAGTTTGCGGTCGGTTAGGTACTATGGCTACACCTTC | CASSLRSVRYYGYTF
TRBJ2-1 | NA | TRBV10-3 | NA | TGTGCCATCAGTGAGTGGCAGGGTACCTCCAATGAGCAGTTCTTC | CAISEWQGTSNEQFF
TRBJ2-7 | NA | TRBV4-1 | few | TGCGCCAGCAGCCAGGCCAGCGGATTCTCCTACGAGCAGTACTTC | CASSQASGFSYEQYF
TRBJ2-6 | TRBD2 | TRBV20-1 | few | TGCAGTGCTAGCCCCCCTAGCGGGAGCCAATCTGGGGCCAACGTCCTGACTTTC | CSASPPSGSQSGANVLTF
TRBJ2-7 | TRBD1 | TRBV28 | many | TGTGCCAGCAGTTTAGGGACGGGACAGGGCGTGCAGTACTTC | CASSLGTGQGVQYF
TRBJ2-1 | TRBD1 | TRBV10-3 | few | TGTGCCATCAGTGTGGGACAGGGCTCTAATGAGCAGTTCTTC | CAISVGQGSNEQFF
TRBJ1-2 | NA | TRBV5-1 | NA | TGCGCCAGCAGCCGGTGGGGGGACTATGGCTACACCTTC | CASSRWGDYGYTF
TRBJ2-7 | NA | TRBV10-2 | NA | TGCGCCAGCAGTGAAACGGGGGCGCAGTCCGAGCAGTACTTC | CASSETGAQSEQYF
TRBJ1-1 | NA | TRBV27 | NA | TGTGCCAGCAGTTTATACTCAGGGAGGACTGAAGCTTTCTTT | CASSLYSGRTEAFF
TRBJ1-4 | NA | TRBV6-5 | few | TGTGCCAGCAGTTACTCGAGTTCAGGGCAAAATGAAAAACTGTTTTTT | CASSYSSSGQNEKLFF
TRBJ2-1 | TRBD1 | TRBV7-2 | NA | TGTGCCAGCAGCTTACGGACAGGGTTGAATGAGCAGTTCTTC | CASSLRTGLNEQFF
TRBJ2-1 | TRBD1 | TRBV7-9 | many | TGTGCCAGCAGCTACGAGGGACAGGGGAGGGCTGAGCAGTTCTTC | CASSYEGQGRAEQFF
TRBJ1-5 | NA | TRBV6-2/TRBV6-3 | many | TGTGCCAGCAGCGACGACGGACAGCTTCATCAGCCCCAGCATTTT | CASSDDGQLHQPQHF
TRBJ2-1 | TRBD2 | TRBV5-1 | many | TGCGCCAGCAGCTCGACTAGCCCTACGTACAATGAGCAGTTCTTC | CASSSTSPTYNEQFF
TRBJ2-3 | NA | TRBV19 | few | TGTGCCAGTAGTATCGCGGGGGCGGCAGATACGCAGTATTTT | CASSIAGAADTQYF
TRBJ2-5 | NA | TRBV5-1 | few | TGCGCCAGCAGCTTATGGGGATCTTACCAAGAGACCCAGTACTTC | CASSLWGSYQETQYF
TRBJ2-1 | TRBD1 | TRBV24-1 | many | TGTGCCACCAGTGACACGGGACAGGGGTTTAACAATGAGCAGTTCTTC | CATSDTGQGFNNEQFF
TRBJ2-3 | TRBD2 | TRBV24-1 | few | TGTGCCACCAGTGATCCGGGACTAGCGGGAGGGCTGACAGATACGCAGTATTTT | CATSDPGLAGGLTDTQYF
TRBJ1-5 | TRBD1 | TRBV28 | NA | TGTGCCAGCAGTTCAGGACAGGGTCCAAGGCCCCAGCATTTT | CASSSGQGPRPQHF
TRBJ2-1 | TRBD1 | TRBV7-6 | few | TGTGCCAGCAGCTTACACCGGGACAGGGAGGATGAGCAGTTCTTC | CASSLHRDREDEQFF
TRBJ1-1 | NA | TRBV27 | many | TGTGCCAGCAGTTATACCCCCGGGTCGGGAGCTTTCTTT | CASSYTPGSGAFF
TRBJ2-7 | NA | TRBV28 | many | TGTGCCAGCGAGGAGAATGTAGCGACAACTCTCTCCTACGAGCAGTACTTC | CASEENVATTLSYEQYF
TRBJ2-3 | TRBD1 | TRBV2 | few | TGTGCCAGCAGTGAAGCCCAGGACAGGGGGCGCACAGATACGCAGTATTTT | CASSEAQDRGRTDTQYF
TRBJ2-1 | TRBD1 | TRBV24-1 | many | TGTGCCACCAGTGATTTGACAGGGGATGAGCAGTTCTTC | CATSDLTGDEQFF
TRBJ1-1 | NA | TRBV19 | NA | TGTGCCAGCAGACCGGGACGGTTACACACTGAAGCTTTCTTT | CASRPGRLHTEAFF
TRBJ2-2 | NA | TRBV4-1 | NA | TGCGCCAGCAGCCCCCGTCGTCTGGAGAACACCGGGGAGCTGTTTTTT | CASSPRRLENTGELFF
TRBJ2-1 | NA | TRBV28 | many | TGTGCCAGCAGTTTACAGGGACCCTCCTACAATGAGCAGTTCTTC | CASSLQGPSYNEQFF
TRBJ1-3 | TRBD1 | TRBV5-1 | NA | TGCGCCAGCAGCCCCGGGACAGGGGATGCAAACTCTGGAAACACCATATATTTT | CASSPGTGDANSGNTIYF
TRBJ2-7 | NA | TRBV12-3/TRBV12-4 | NA | TGTGCCAGCAGTTTAGGCAGGGTAGAGCAGTACTTC | CASSLGRVEQYF
TRBJ2-1 | TRBD2 | TRBV28 | NA | TGTGCCGTGGGGACTAGCGGGATCAATGAGCAGTTCTTC | CAVGTSGINEQFF
TRBJ2-7 | TRBD2 | TRBV3-1 | few | TGTGCCAGCCGAAAGGAGACTAGCGGGAGATCCGAGCAGTACTTC | CASRKETSGRSEQYF
TRBJ2-2 | NA | TRBV5-5 | few | TGTGCCAGCAGCTTGGAGGGACAACGAACGAACACCGGGGAGCTGTTTTTT | CASSLEGQRTNTGELFF
TRBJ1-5 | NA | TRBV27 | few | TGTGCCAGCAGTTTATCTTTGGGGGTTGGTCAGCCCCAGCATTTT | CASSLSLGVGQPQHF